This TCR beta chain was sequenced for a study of shared clonotypes between healthy human individuals (dated by TCRdb to about 2020). General notes on the study: Three men and two women, aged 18 to 49 years, made up the cohort. To estimate repertoire size and how much clonotype sharing occurs between individuals, the study deeply sequenced the blood TCR repertoires of five healthy adults. To increase sequencing depth and limit assay-specific biases, TCR repertoire library preparation and sequencing were carried out by different laboratories using diverse techniques. Between about 0.94 and 8.9 billion PBMCs per donor were obtained by leukapheresis.

The full study reports these points: Pairwise subsampling led to the expectation that sequencing depth would affect the degree of clonotype sharing among donors. Because the study included only a small number of donors, the genetic and exposure-history diversity represented was limited. Sampling was restricted to blood, and TCR repertoires in tissues likely differ from the TCR repertoires found in blood.

Using the deep immunoSEQ assay, multiplex PCR amplified TCR CDR3 regions from genomic DNA. Extracted genomic DNA from each cell subset was spread evenly across all wells of several immunoSEQ 96-well plates, with each plate serving as a replicate. Each replicate PCR for unsorted PBMC received about 0.3 ug genomic DNA, equal to 30,000 or so T cell genomes. Unsorted PBMC genomic DNA was sequenced across ten immunoSEQ deep assay plates. The purified libraries were quantified using a Qubit 3.0 fluorometer, sized with a Bioanalyzer 2100, and then quantified again using the KAPA Library Quantification kit. Each immunoSEQ 96-well plate was sequenced on its own single-read 150-cycle Illumina NextSeq 550 flow cell. As for the authors' bioinformatics: Because only junctional sequences without quality scores were contained in the immunoSEQ output, filtering matching that applied to full-length reads could not be performed. To assign V/J genes and CDR3, sequences were annotated against IMGT germline references using PyIR, a Python wrapper for IgBLAST v1.9. Any read was removed if the V/J assignment was weak (E-value above 1e-6), the CDR3 was missing, or the read contained stop codons, out-of-frame junctions, or ambiguous translated residues. V3J clonotypes were defined by identical inferred V gene, J gene, and CDR3 amino acid sequence. To compute the percentage overlap between repertoires, the number of shared unique clonotypes was divided by the size of the smaller repertoire. Three approaches were used to assess repertoire richness: RTK rarefaction, the Chao1 estimator, and Recon v2.1 estimates of unobserved clonotypes. TCRdb took over this immuneACCESS table, retaining in-frame rearrangements with V and J assigned. Such tables are incomplete; in checked studies, under half of the missing clones stem from an unresolved V gene, and the remainder is unexplained. The D gene and trimming were derived from the DNA, and the V and J assignments and clone size from that table. Recorded for this sample are hundreds of thousands of clones; around three quarters of them occurred a single time. The top ten clonotypes cover about 12% of the sample.

Concerning this clone: It lacks a known antigen. No much larger clone exists at a distance of one base, and base qualities are not known.

Healthy HIV-negative adults with no recently reported acute infections or vaccinations were included as donors. Only Caucasian adults living in Nashville, Tennessee, USA were represented among the donors. In the unsorted samples, around 81 million PBMCs were counted, and genomic DNA was extracted using the QIAamp DNA Blood Mini kit. After blood collection by leukapheresis, PBMCs were isolated using Ficoll-Histopaque density gradient centrifugation and then cryopreserved in the vapor phase of liquid nitrogen. This receptor was identified in a woman in her forties in good health. Some clones in this sample may be carry-over from other donors' samples. The sample consisted of PBMCs.

The CDR3 in this case is CASSPRQGERQPQHF. The nucleotides read TGCGCCAGCAGTCCACGACAGGGGGAGCGGCAGCCCCAGCATTTT. The chain uses TRBV23-1 and TRBJ1-5; 9 central bases correspond to TRBD1. TRBV23-1 is identified as an open reading frame with a role that is uncertain. Clipping removes 4 bases from V and 7 bases from J, with 8 as the unmatched junction base count. From the cysteine up to the phenylalanine, the CDR3 has a length of 15 residues. The kept DNA is CDR3 alone, 45 bases in frame from the first base.